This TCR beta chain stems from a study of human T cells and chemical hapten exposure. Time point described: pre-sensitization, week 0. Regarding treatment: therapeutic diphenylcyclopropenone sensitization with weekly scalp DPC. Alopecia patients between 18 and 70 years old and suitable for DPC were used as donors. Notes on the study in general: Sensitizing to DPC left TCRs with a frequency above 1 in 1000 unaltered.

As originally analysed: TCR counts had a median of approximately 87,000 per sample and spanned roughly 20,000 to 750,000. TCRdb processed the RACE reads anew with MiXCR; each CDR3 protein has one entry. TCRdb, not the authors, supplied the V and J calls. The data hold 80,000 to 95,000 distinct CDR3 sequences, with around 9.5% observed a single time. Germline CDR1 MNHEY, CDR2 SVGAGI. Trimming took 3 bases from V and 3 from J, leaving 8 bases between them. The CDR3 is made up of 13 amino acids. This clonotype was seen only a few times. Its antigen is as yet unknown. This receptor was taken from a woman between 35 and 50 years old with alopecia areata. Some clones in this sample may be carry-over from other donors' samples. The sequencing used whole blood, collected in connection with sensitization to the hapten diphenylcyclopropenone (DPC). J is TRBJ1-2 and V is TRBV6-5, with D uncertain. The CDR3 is CASSYRADYGYTF. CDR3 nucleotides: TGTGCCAGCAGTTATCGGGCAGACTATGGCTACACCTTC.